Listed below are T cell receptor beta chains from one sample, sequenced in a study of HIV-infected children after antiretroviral therapy interruption. TCRdb reprocessed the 3' RACE reads with MiXCR, giving one entry per CDR3 protein. The sample lists around 50,000 distinct CDR3 sequences; 4.3% were seen once. Sequencing used CD45RA+ CD4+ T cells from PBMCs, pooled from several time points, obtained from a donor given antiretroviral therapy, either interrupted or continuous. The receptors stem from a pool of human donors with HIV. Each CDR3 is given with its conserved first and last residue. Each record gives: D gene, J gene, clone size, V gene, CDR3 protein, CDR3 DNA. A D gene is named only where the DNA matches it firmly. Not every row has a clone size; where given, it reads once, few, many or a size class.

TRBD1,TRBJ2-2,many,TRBV4-2,CASSQDQAGGGTGELFF,TGTGCCAGCAGCCAAGATCAGGCAGGGGGTGGCACCGGGGAGCTGTTTTTT
TRBD1,TRBJ2-1,many,TRBV7-2,CASSLQGAYNEQFF,TGTGCCAGCAGCCTTCAGGGGGCCTACAATGAGCAGTTCTTC
NA,TRBJ1-5,many,TRBV2,CASSEVWGRQPQHF,TGTGCCAGCAGTGAAGTCTGGGGACGTCAGCCCCAGCATTTT
TRBD2,TRBJ2-1,few,TRBV29-1,CSVPLAGSRNEQFF,TGCAGCGTCCCGCTAGCGGGGTCTCGTAATGAGCAGTTCTTC
NA,TRBJ1-1,many,TRBV20-1,CSARDGTTNTEAFF,TGCAGTGCTAGAGACGGGACTACCAACACTGAAGCTTTCTTT
NA,TRBJ2-7,many,TRBV20-1,CSAQRERTYEQYF,TGCAGTGCCCAAAGGGAGAGGACCTACGAGCAGTACTTC
NA,TRBJ1-4,many,TRBV5-1,CASSLSGGTPGEKLFF,TGCGCCAGCAGCTTGTCCGGCGGGACACCCGGGGAAAAACTGTTTTTT
NA,TRBJ2-5,many,TRBV5-1,CASSLAPGVQETQYF,TGCGCCAGCAGCTTGGCCCCTGGGGTCCAAGAGACCCAGTACTTC
NA,TRBJ2-2,many,TRBV5-1,CASSWGRDTGELFF,TGCGCCAGCAGCTGGGGTCGGGACACCGGGGAGCTGTTTTTT
NA,TRBJ1-1,many,TRBV6-6,CASTQREGTEAFF,TGTGCCAGCACCCAAAGAGAGGGGACTGAAGCTTTCTTT
NA,TRBJ2-7,many,TRBV23-1,CASSLYHAGNEQYF,TGCGCCAGCAGTCTATATCACGCCGGGAACGAGCAGTACTTC
NA,TRBJ1-5,many,TRBV20-1,CSAKQANSNQPQHF,TGCAGTGCGAAGCAGGCAAATAGCAATCAGCCCCAGCATTTT
NA,TRBJ2-5,many,TRBV15,CATSREGLASETQYF,TGTGCCACCAGCAGAGAAGGGTTGGCCTCGGAGACCCAGTACTTC
NA,TRBJ1-4,many,TRBV10-3,CAISESPGAHEKLFF,TGTGCCATCAGTGAGAGTCCAGGGGCCCATGAAAAACTGTTTTTT
NA,TRBJ1-1,many,TRBV3-1,CASSQGVDTEAFF,TGTGCCAGCAGCCAAGGAGTGGACACTGAAGCTTTCTTT
NA,TRBJ2-1,NA,TRBV29-1,CSVDLQSNEQFF,TGCAGCGTTGACTTACAGAGCAATGAGCAGTTCTTC
NA,TRBJ2-6,many,TRBV20-1,CSAYTGHGANVLTF,TGCAGTGCTTATACAGGGCACGGGGCCAACGTCCTGACTTTC
TRBD1,TRBJ1-1,many,TRBV6-1,CASSVGTGNTEAFF,TGTGCCAGCAGTGTAGGGACAGGTAACACTGAAGCTTTCTTT
TRBD1,TRBJ1-1,many,TRBV29-1,CSVDGQGAAFF,TGCAGCGTTGACGGGCAGGGGGCGGCTTTCTTT
TRBD2,TRBJ2-7,many,TRBV4-2,CASSQEVGLAGAYYEQYF,TGTGCCAGCAGCCAAGAGGTTGGACTAGCGGGGGCTTACTACGAGCAGTACTTC
NA,TRBJ1-5,many,TRBV12-3/TRBV12-4,CASSLGQLNQPQHF,TGTGCCAGCAGTTTAGGGCAGCTTAATCAGCCCCAGCATTTT
TRBD1,TRBJ1-5,medium-sized,TRBV12-3/TRBV12-4,CASSLGDRGGQPQHF,TGTGCCAGCAGTTTAGGGGACAGGGGAGGTCAGCCCCAGCATTTT
NA,TRBJ2-7,many,TRBV12-3/TRBV12-4,CASSSGIYEQYF,TGTGCCAGCAGTTCAGGGATCTACGAGCAGTACTTC
NA,TRBJ1-5,NA,TRBV6-2/TRBV6-3,CASSPPSSYSNQPQHF,TGTGCCAGCAGTCCCCCCTCCAGTTATAGCAATCAGCCCCAGCATTTT
TRBD2,TRBJ2-7,few,TRBV5-1,CASSSRSITSGPYEQYF,TGCGCCAGCAGCTCTCGATCTATCACTAGCGGCCCCTACGAGCAGTACTTC
NA,TRBJ2-1,many,TRBV20-1,CSARDSLGSYNEQFF,TGCAGTGCTAGAGACAGCCTCGGCTCCTACAATGAGCAGTTCTTC
TRBD1,TRBJ1-6,many,TRBV20-1,CSALDPGTVLSPLHF,TGCAGTGCCCTAGACCCCGGGACAGTCCTTTCACCCCTCCACTTT
TRBD2,TRBJ2-1,many,TRBV4-2,CASSPRLAGDGNEQFF,TGTGCCAGCAGTCCTAGACTAGCGGGGGATGGGAATGAGCAGTTCTTC
NA,TRBJ2-7,many,TRBV28,CASKEREQYF,TGTGCCAGCAAGGAGAGGGAGCAGTACTTC
NA,TRBJ1-2,NA,TRBV20-1,CSEVAPTNYGYTF,TGCAGTGAGGTCGCACCAACAAACTATGGCTACACCTTC
TRBD2,TRBJ2-7,many,TRBV7-2,CASSPTSGGPYEQYF,TGTGCCAGCAGCCCTACGAGCGGGGGCCCCTACGAGCAGTACTTC
NA,TRBJ2-2,many,TRBV3-1,CASRNTGELFF,TGTGCCAGCAGGAACACCGGGGAGCTGTTTTTT